A single sample gave rise to the 16 T cell receptor beta chains below, sequenced in a study of shared clonotypes between healthy human individuals. The repertoire was sequenced with immunoSEQ multiplex PCR; TCRdb's copy has only in-frame clones and lacks some. This repertoire shows about 2.4 million clones, 93% found once; its top ten account for about 0.34%. Input material: naive CD4+ T cells from PBMCs. The subset: CD45RA+ positively selected. These TCRs come from a man aged 18 to 29 in good health. Some clones in this sample may be carry-over from other donors' samples.

V gene TRBV18 combines with J gene TRBJ2-7; D unclear. CDR1 is KGHSH, CDR2 LQKENI, per germline. This CDR3 spans 12 amino acids. V was pared by 3 bases and J by 3 bases, with 6 bases between. CDR3 region: CASSPVDYEQYF. CDR3 in DNA: TGTGCCAGCTCACCGGTCGACTACGAGCAGTACTTC.

This clone was seen just once. The V and J genes are TRBV11-2 and TRBJ2-7; D might be TRBD1 or TRBD2, each matching 6 bases. Germline CDR1 reads SGHAT; CDR2 reads FQNNGV. The CDR3 contains 15 residues. The ends were cut back, 6 bases at V and 1 base at J, with 16 bases in the middle. CDR3 DNA: TGTGCCAGCAGAGGTGGGGGGCGACCTTCCTACGAGCAGTACTTC. The encoded protein is CASRGGGRPSYEQYF.

This chain joins TRBV7-2 and TRBJ2-5; 13 positions agree with TRBD2. The V and J ends lost 4 bases and 1 base, in that order; junction bases with no gene match: 3. CDR3 length: 16 amino acids. Germline lookup yields CDR1 SGHTA and CDR2 FQGNSA. The CDR3 DNA is TGTGCCAGCAGCTCGGGACTAGCGGGACTCCAAGAGACCCAGTACTTC. Amino acid sequence: CASSSGLAGLQETQYF.

The rearrangement links TRBV4-2 to TRBJ2-2; either TRBD1 or TRBD2 may supply D (5 bases each). Germline V gene data show CDR1 as LGHNA and CDR2 as YNFKEQ. Trimming pared 2 bases from V and 6 bases from J, leaving 10 bases between. The CDR3 extends over 14 amino acids. This CDR3 is CASSQPRGAGELFF. CDR3 nucleotides: TGTGCCAGCAGCCAACCTCGGGGCGCCGGGGAGCTGTTTTTT.

This clone was seen a single time. The chain joins TRBV6-6 to TRBJ1-1, with unresolved D. CDR1 and CDR2 (germline): MNHNY, SVGAGI (reference sequence). This CDR3 spans 12 amino acids. Trimming shortened V by 7 bases and J by 0 bases, and 6 bases separated the two germline ends. CDR3: CASTEMNTEAFF. In nucleotides, the CDR3 is TGTGCCAGCACTGAGATGAACACTGAAGCTTTCTTT.

The rearrangement uses TRBV7-3 and TRBJ2-5; D gene uncertain. The CDR3 runs 13 residues. Deletions cut 4 bases from V and 4 bases from J, with 10 bases between. Germline V gene data show CDR1 as SGHTA and CDR2 as FQGTGA. The CDR3 DNA is TGTGCCAGCAGCTCAGGCGTCGGAGAGACCCAGTACTTC. This encodes CASSSGVGETQYF.

The CDR3 protein is CASSLQGIFNQPQHF. DNA for the CDR3: TGTGCCAGCAGCTTGCAGGGTATTTTCAATCAGCCCCAGCATTTT. V and J are TRBV7-2 and TRBJ1-5; D might be TRBD1 (5 bases). Germline V CDR1 and CDR2: SGHTA, FQGNSA. Trimming cost V 3 bases and J 3 bases, with 12 bases left between them. There are 15 residues in the CDR3.

The chain uses TRBV4-1 and TRBJ2-2; D is perhaps TRBD1 (5 bases). Germline V CDR1 and CDR2: MGHRA, YSYEKL. The CDR3 sequence is 18 residues long. V shed 0 bases and J shed 7 bases, with 21 bases lying between them. The CDR3 DNA reads TGCGCCAGCAGCCAAGATGTTAATTGGCAGGGCTGGGGCGGGGAGCTGTTTTTT. Translation: CASSQDVNWQGWGGELFF.

The chain couples TRBV5-4 to TRBJ2-5; D is unresolved. CDR1 is SGHNT, CDR2 YYREEE, per germline (reference sequence). This CDR3 comprises 12 residues. V was shortened by 4 bases and J by 1 base, with 5 bases between the two germline ends. The CDR3 DNA follows: TGTGCCAGCAGCATACTCCAAGAGACCCAGTACTTC. Translation gives CASSILQETQYF.

On this clone: Additional DNA sequences in this sample encode the identical CDR3. The V and J genes are TRBV7-2 and TRBJ2-5; D call uncertain. The V gene's germline CDR1 is SGHTA and CDR2 FQGNSA. The CDR3 sequence is 11 residues long. V was shortened by 3 bases and J by 4 bases, with 3 bases between the two germline ends. In DNA, the CDR3 is TGTGCCAGCAGCTTGTCAGAGACCCAGTACTTC. Translation gives CASSLSETQYF.

The V and J genes are TRBV19 and TRBJ2-7, with D maybe TRBD2 (6 bases). Germline V gene lookup returns CDR1 LNHDA and CDR2 SQIVND (reference sequence). With 3 bases removed from V and 3 bases from J, the gap between germline ends came to 15 bases. The CDR3 consists of 15 residues. CDR3 sequence: CASSISVAEFYEQYF. The DNA for the CDR3 is TGTGCCAGTAGTATTTCGGTAGCGGAGTTCTACGAGCAGTACTTC.

V gene TRBV19 combines with J gene TRBJ1-1; D is uncertain. V was trimmed by 10 bases and J by 3 bases, leaving 18 bases between them. Germline lookup yields CDR1 LNHDA and CDR2 SQIVND (reference sequence). The CDR3 extends over 14 amino acids. CDR3 DNA sequence: TGTGCCACTGGACGGATCGGGATCTACACTGAAGCTTTCTTT. This translates into CATGRIGIYTEAFF. Full variable domain (missing parts from reference TRBV19 and TRBJ1-1): DGGITQSPKYLFRKEGQNVTLSCEQNLNHDAMYWYRQDPGQGLRLIYYSQIVNDFQKGDIAEGYSVSREKKESFPLTVTSAQKNPTAFYLCATGRIGIYTEAFFGQGTRLTVV.

This chain joins TRBV7-6 and TRBJ2-2, with TRBD1 matching over 8 bases. The junction had 18 bases not matched to a gene; V was cut back by 2 bases and J by 4 bases. Germline V gene lookup returns CDR1 SGHVS and CDR2 FNYEAQ. This CDR3 region has 20 residues. CDR3 bases: TGTGCCAGCAGCTTATATTCGGCAGGGGGCACGTCGGGTGTCACCGGGGAGCTGTTTTTT. Its translation: CASSLYSAGGTSGVTGELFF.

This clone was seen a handful of times. The chain recombines TRBV5-4 with TRBJ1-1; D not certain. CDR3 length equals 13 residues. Trimming removed 1 base from V and 3 bases from J, with 7 bases in between. Germline lookup yields CDR1 SGHNT and CDR2 YYREEE (reference sequence). The CDR3: CASSLFRDTEAFF. The CDR3 DNA is TGTGCCAGCAGCTTGTTCAGAGACACTGAAGCTTTCTTT.

The chain combines TRBV28 with TRBJ2-7; D assignment may be TRBD1 or TRBD2 (5 bases each). The V gene's germline CDR1 is MDHEN and CDR2 SYDVKM. The CDR3 is 13 amino acids. V lost 5 bases, J lost 7 bases, and 15 bases lay in between. The CDR3 DNA reads as TGTGCCAGCAGTACTGGGACCAGCAGGGAGCAGTACTTC. It specifies CASSTGTSREQYF.

The chain uses TRBV6-6 and TRBJ2-7, with no clear D. V was clipped by 0 bases and J by 1 base, with 7 bases between them. The CDR3 consists of 14 residues. From germline, CDR1 is MNHNY and CDR2 SVGAGI (reference sequence). CDR3 in DNA: TGTGCCAGCAGTTACTCGTTTCGGTCCTACGAGCAGTACTTC. Amino acids: CASSYSFRSYEQYF.